The clone carrying this TCR beta chain was recorded many times. Its cognate antigen is unknown. CDR3 length equals 14 residues. Germline V gene sequence: CDR1 MNHNS, CDR2 SASEGT. Trimming left V 5 bases short and J 2 bases short, with 13 bases between. The data were obtained in a study of T cells in Graves' hyperthyroidism and ophthalmopathy. Amplification yielded TCR beta CDR3 regions, with RNA transcripts as the source. Initially, a first-round RT-PCR of the TCR CDR3 employed the HTBI primer set. TCRdb called the multiplex PCR reads again in MiXCR, with one record for every CDR3 protein. The table records 300,000 to 350,000 distinct CDR3 sequences, 16% of them present only once. Overall study findings and caveats: Ophthalmopathy was predicted by the model a median of 6.5 months ahead of onset.

The chain recombines TRBV6-1 with TRBJ2-7; weak D call: TRBD2 (5 bases). This sequence was found in a young man with Graves' hyperthyroidism. The specimen was blood. CDR3 sequence (DNA): TGTGCCAGCAGTTATTACGCCGGGGCCTACGAGCAGTACTTC. Translated, it gives CASSYYAGAYEQYF.